The source of this T cell receptor (beta chain) is a study of regulatory T cells in long-lasting Graves disease. This clonotype has only a few counts. V lost 2 bases, J lost 3 bases, and 13 bases lay in between. The CDR3 runs 15 residues. Germline V gene lookup returns CDR1 SGHNT and CDR2 YYREEE (reference sequence). Time point described: persistent/refractory GD, antithyroid drugs over 5 years with positive TRAb. The TCR library was made from RNA that had been extracted from PBMCs in TRIzol. Arm-PCR with iRepertoire HTBI primers amplified the CDR3 regions for these TCR beta libraries. One entry per CDR3 protein results from TCRdb running MiXCR on the multiplex PCR reads. The sample contains hundreds of thousands of distinct CDR3 sequences, roughly 20% of which appear only once.

Sequencing used peripheral blood mononuclear cells (PBMCs), obtained when the disease was refractory, from a patient treated with antithyroid drugs. The chain carries TRBV5-4 and TRBJ2-3; a possible D gene is TRBD2 (5 bases). This sequence originates from a female donor with Graves disease. The CDR3 DNA reads as TGTGCCAGCAGCTTAGGTAGTTCGGGAACAGATACGCAGTATTTT. Encoded protein: CASSLGSSGTDTQYF.